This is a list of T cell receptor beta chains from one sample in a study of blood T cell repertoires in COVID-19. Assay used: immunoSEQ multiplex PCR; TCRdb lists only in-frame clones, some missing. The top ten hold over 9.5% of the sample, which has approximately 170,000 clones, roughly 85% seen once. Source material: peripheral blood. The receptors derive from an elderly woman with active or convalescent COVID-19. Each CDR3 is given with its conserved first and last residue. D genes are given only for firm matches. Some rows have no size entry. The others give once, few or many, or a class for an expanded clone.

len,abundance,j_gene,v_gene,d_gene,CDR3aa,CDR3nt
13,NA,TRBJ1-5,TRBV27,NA,CASSLRGNQPQHF,TGTGCCAGCAGTTTACGGGGTAATCAGCCCCAGCATTTT
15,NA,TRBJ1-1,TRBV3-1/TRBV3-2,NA,CASSQFYGSGTEAFF,TGTGCCAGCAGTCAATTCTACGGGTCTGGAACTGAAGCTTTCTTT
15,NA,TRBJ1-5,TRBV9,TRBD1,CASSAGQGGNQPQHF,TGTGCCAGCAGCGCGGGACAGGGGGGGAATCAGCCCCAGCATTTT
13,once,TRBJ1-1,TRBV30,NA,CAWSGSGLTEAFF,TGTGCCTGGAGTGGATCAGGCCTAACTGAAGCTTTCTTT
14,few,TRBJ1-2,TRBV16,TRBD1,CASSQADRSVGYTF,TGTGCCAGCAGCCAAGCGGACAGGTCCGTTGGCTACACCTTC
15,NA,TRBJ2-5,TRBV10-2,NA,CASSESSAHEVTQYF,TGCGCCAGCAGTGAGTCCTCGGCTCATGAGGTGACCCAGTACTTC
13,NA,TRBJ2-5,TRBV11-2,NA,CASSLWRLETQYF,TGTGCCAGCAGCTTATGGCGGTTGGAGACCCAGTACTTC
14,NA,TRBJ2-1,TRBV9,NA,CASSPRGLFHEQFF,TGTGCCAGCAGCCCAAGGGGCCTATTCCATGAGCAGTTCTTC
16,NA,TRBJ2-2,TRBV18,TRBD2,CASSRNSGSLGGELFF,TGTGCCAGCTCAAGAAATAGCGGGAGTCTCGGCGGGGAGCTGTTTTTT
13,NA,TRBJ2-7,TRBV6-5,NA,CASSLGKSYEQYF,TGTGCCAGCAGTTTGGGCAAGAGCTACGAGCAGTACTTC
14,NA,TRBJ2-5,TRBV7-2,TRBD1,CASSLSGGAQTQYF,TGTGCCAGCAGCTTATCAGGGGGCGCGCAGACCCAGTACTTC
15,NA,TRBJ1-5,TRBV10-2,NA,CASSEDRYSNQPQHF,TGCGCCAGCAGTGAAGACAGATATAGCAATCAGCCCCAGCATTTT
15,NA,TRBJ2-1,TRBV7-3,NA,CASSSRSGLYNEQFF,TGTGCCAGCAGCTCTAGGAGCGGGCTATACAATGAGCAGTTCTTC
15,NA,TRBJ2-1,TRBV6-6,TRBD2,CASSRDGGRRGEQFF,TGTGCCAGCAGCCGCGACGGCGGGAGAAGGGGTGAGCAGTTCTTC
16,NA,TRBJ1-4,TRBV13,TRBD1,CASSFGQASTNEKLFF,TGTGCCAGCAGCTTCGGACAGGCTTCAACTAATGAAAAACTGTTTTTT
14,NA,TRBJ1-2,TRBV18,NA,CASSPTEINYGYTF,TGTGCCAGCTCCCCGACGGAGATTAACTATGGCTACACCTTC
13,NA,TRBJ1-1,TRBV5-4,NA,CASSPGGVTEAFF,TGTGCCAGCAGCCCTGGAGGGGTCACTGAAGCTTTCTTT
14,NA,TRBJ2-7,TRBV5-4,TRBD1,CASSPDRGMYEQYF,TGTGCCAGCAGTCCGGACAGGGGGATGTACGAGCAGTACTTC
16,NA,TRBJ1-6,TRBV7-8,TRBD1,CASSFRQGPNNSPLHF,TGTGCCAGCAGCTTCCGACAGGGGCCCAATAATTCACCCCTCCACTTT
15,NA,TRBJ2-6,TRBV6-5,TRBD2,CASSSAGAGANVLTF,TGTGCCAGCAGTTCAGCGGGAGCCGGGGCCAACGTCCTGACTTTC
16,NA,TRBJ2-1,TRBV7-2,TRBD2,CASSLGPGLDYNEQFF,TGTGCCAGCAGCTTAGGACCGGGACTAGACTACAATGAGCAGTTCTTC
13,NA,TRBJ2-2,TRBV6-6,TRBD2,CAGSGANTGELFF,TGTGCCGGGAGCGGGGCGAACACCGGGGAGCTGTTTTTT
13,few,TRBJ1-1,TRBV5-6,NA,CASSLLVGTEAFF,TGTGCCAGCAGCCTCCTGGTCGGCACTGAAGCTTTCTTT
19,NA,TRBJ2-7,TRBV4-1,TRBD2,CASSLRDFGTSGRAYEQYF,TGCGCCAGCAGCCTCCGGGACTTCGGGACTAGCGGGAGGGCCTACGAGCAGTACTTC
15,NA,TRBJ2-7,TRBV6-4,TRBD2,CARPKGTSRTYEQYF,TGTGCCAGGCCGAAAGGGACTAGCCGAACCTACGAGCAGTACTTC
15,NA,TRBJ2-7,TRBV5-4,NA,CASTTGGSISNEQYF,TGTGCCAGCACCACTGGGGGGTCTATCTCCAACGAGCAGTACTTC
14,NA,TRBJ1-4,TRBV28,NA,CASSLGGRHEKLFF,TGTGCCAGCAGTTTAGGGGGCCGACATGAAAAACTGTTTTTT
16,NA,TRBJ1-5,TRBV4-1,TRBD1,CASSQETGRRNQPQHF,TGCGCCAGCAGCCAGGAGACAGGGCGTCGCAATCAGCCCCAGCATTTT
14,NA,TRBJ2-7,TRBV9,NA,CASSETQGYYEQYF,TGTGCCAGCAGCGAGACACAGGGTTACTACGAGCAGTACTTC
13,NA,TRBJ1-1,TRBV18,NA,CASSPPSHTEAFF,TGTGCCAGCTCACCCCCGTCCCACACTGAAGCTTTCTTT
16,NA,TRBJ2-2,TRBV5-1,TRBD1,CASSLAGTGNTGELFF,TGCGCCAGCAGCTTGGCCGGGACAGGGAACACCGGGGAGCTGTTTTTT
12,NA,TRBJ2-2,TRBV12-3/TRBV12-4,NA,CASSQGPGELFF,TGTGCCAGCAGTCAGGGCCCCGGGGAGCTGTTTTTT
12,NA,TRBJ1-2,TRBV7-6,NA,CASSLQGYGYTF,TGTGCCAGCAGCCTGCAGGGGTACGGCTACACCTTC
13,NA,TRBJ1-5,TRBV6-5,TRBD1,CASSSTGDQPQHF,TGTGCCAGCAGTTCGACAGGGGATCAGCCCCAGCATTTT
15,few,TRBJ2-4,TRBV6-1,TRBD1,CASSEGPGQGGFQYF,TGTGCCAGCAGTGAGGGTCCGGGACAGGGGGGATTTCAGTACTTC
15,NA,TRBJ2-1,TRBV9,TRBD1,CASSVRQGNYNEQFF,TGTGCCAGCAGCGTCCGACAGGGTAACTACAATGAGCAGTTCTTC
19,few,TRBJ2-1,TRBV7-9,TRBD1,CASSLHETGLSSSYNEQFF,TGTGCCAGCAGCTTACATGAGACAGGGTTAAGTTCGTCCTACAATGAGCAGTTCTTC
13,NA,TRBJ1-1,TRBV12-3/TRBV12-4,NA,CASRVKTGLAAFF,TGTGCCAGCAGAGTGAAAACAGGGTTGGCAGCTTTCTTT
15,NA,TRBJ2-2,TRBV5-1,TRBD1,CASSLGQGAPGELFF,TGCGCCAGCAGCCTAGGACAGGGGGCGCCCGGGGAGCTGTTTTTT
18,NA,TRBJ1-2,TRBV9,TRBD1,CASSVGHGTAPSVGGYTF,TGTGCCAGCAGCGTAGGACACGGGACAGCGCCCTCCGTGGGGGGCTACACCTTC
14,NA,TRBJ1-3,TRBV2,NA,CASTARDSGNTIYF,TGTGCCAGCACTGCTCGGGACTCTGGAAACACCATATATTTT
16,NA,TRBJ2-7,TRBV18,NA,CASSPGLWESPYEQYF,TGTGCCAGCTCACCAGGACTCTGGGAGAGCCCCTACGAGCAGTACTTC
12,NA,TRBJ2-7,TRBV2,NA,CASSVGRREQYF,TGTGCCAGCAGTGTAGGGAGGAGGGAGCAGTACTTC
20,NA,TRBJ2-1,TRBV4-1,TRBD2,CASSQDGGTLAGGTPNEQFF,TGCGCCAGCAGCCAAGATGGGGGTACACTAGCGGGAGGGACCCCCAATGAGCAGTTCTTC
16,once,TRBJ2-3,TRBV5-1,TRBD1,CASSYQGQGTDDTQYF,TGCGCCAGCAGCTACCAAGGACAGGGAACCGACGATACGCAGTATTTT
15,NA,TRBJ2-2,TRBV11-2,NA,CASSQRGRNTGELFF,TGTGCCAGCAGCCAACGGGGTCGGAACACCGGGGAGCTGTTTTTT
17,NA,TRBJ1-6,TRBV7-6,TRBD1,CASSPTLSGTGDSPLHF,TGTGCCAGCAGCCCCACCCTTTCCGGGACAGGGGACTCACCCCTCCACTTT
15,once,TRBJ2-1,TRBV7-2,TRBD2,CASSLSGTPYNEQFF,TGTGCCAGCAGCTTAAGCGGGACCCCCTACAATGAGCAGTTCTTC
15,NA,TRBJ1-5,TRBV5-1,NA,CASSWTTGGNQPQHF,TGCGCCAGCAGCTGGACAACGGGTGGCAATCAGCCCCAGCATTTT
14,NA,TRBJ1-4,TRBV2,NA,CASSEVSRNEKLFF,TGTGCCAGCAGTGAAGTGTCCCGTAATGAAAAACTGTTTTTT